This T cell receptor (beta chain) came from a study of graft-versus-host responses after intestinal transplantation. Overall study context: Recipients received multivisceral, liver-intestinal, or isolated intestinal transplants. Uniformly, recipients were administered anti-thymocyte globulin induction with subsequent tacrolimus and steroids for around three years.

In germline, CDR1 is LGHNA, CDR2 YNFKEQ. The CDR3 is 15 amino acids. As to this clone: Its antigen is currently unknown.

Study-level findings and limits: GvH clone levels peaked in circulation, and this peak was associated with early post-transplant HvG declines. The marrow of recipients harbored GvH clones, and ileum or blood showed some of them first.

Assay used: immunoSEQ multiplex PCR; TCRdb lists only in-frame clones, some missing. Of roughly 56,000 clones in the sample, under 95% were seen once. This chain connects TRBV4-2 to TRBJ2-5, with D maybe TRBD2 (6 bases). The J call may be mistaken, given a closer DNA end match to TRBJ2-7. Source: PBMCs, taken around 120 days after intestinal transplantation. This TCR was recovered from a human patient who received an intestinal transplant, so some T cells may come from the graft donor. CDR3 sequence reads: CASSQDEGSGYEQYF. The CDR3 region has the DNA TGTGCCAGCAGCCAAGATGAGGGTAGCGGCTACGAGCAGTACTTC.